A single sample is the source of the 31 T cell receptor beta chains below, sequenced in a study of cytomegalovirus exposure and HLA in healthy donors. The PCR contained 60 Vbeta and 13 Jbeta primers. The method was immunoSEQ multiplex PCR; TCRdb's version includes in-frame clones alone and lacks a portion of them. The table lists about 130,000 clones. Material: PBMCs. These TCRs come from a woman between 40 and 50 years old in good health and CMV-seropositive.

The chain uses TRBV30 and TRBJ2-1; D possibly corresponds to TRBD2 (6 bases). This CDR3 is built from 12 residues. CDR1 is GTSNPN, CDR2 SVGIG, per germline (reference sequence). Deletions cut 2 bases from V and 8 bases from J, with 10 bases between. The CDR3 here is CAWSSGLDEQFF. CDR3 in DNA: TGTGCCTGGAGTAGCGGGCTAGATGAGCAGTTCTTC.

The genes are TRBV5-4 and TRBJ2-1; unclear D gene. The V gene lost 2 bases and the J gene lost 0 bases, with 9 bases spanning the gap. This CDR3 region has 15 residues. Looked up from germline, CDR1 is SGHNT and CDR2 is YYREEE (reference sequence). The CDR3 DNA reads TGTGCCAGCAGCTTCAAATCAGGCTCCTACAATGAGCAGTTCTTC. Residues: CASSFKSGSYNEQFF.

The chain uses TRBV5-6 and TRBJ2-4; 12 bases match TRBD2. V shed 4 bases and J 0 bases; nucleotides not matched to a gene: 8. The CDR3 consists of 18 residues. The germline V gene has CDR1 SGHDT and CDR2 YYEEEE. The CDR3: CASSTGLAGRLAKNIQYF. Written as DNA, the CDR3 is TGTGCCAGCAGCACCGGACTAGCGGGGCGACTAGCCAAAAACATTCAGTACTTC.

The V and J genes are TRBV30 and TRBJ1-6, with D possibly being TRBD1 (5 bases). From germline, CDR1 is GTSNPN and CDR2 SVGIG (reference sequence). The CDR3 contains 13 residues. V was shortened by 7 bases and J by 2 bases, with 9 bases between the two germline ends. The CDR3 coding sequence is TGTGCCTCCCGGGGGGCCTATAATTCACCCCTCCACTTT. Encoded protein: CASRGAYNSPLHF.

This chain connects TRBV19 to TRBJ2-7; 8 nucleotides align to TRBD1. Germline V gene data show CDR1 as LNHDA and CDR2 as SQIVND (reference sequence). This CDR3 comprises 12 residues. V was pared by 4 bases and J by 6 bases, with 2 bases of the junction left unmatched. CDR3 nucleotide sequence: TGTGCCAGTAGTAGGACAGGGATCGAGCAGTACTTC. It specifies CASSRTGIEQYF. The complete variable domain, with remaining parts taken from reference TRBV19 and TRBJ2-7, reads DGGITQSPKYLFRKEGQNVTLSCEQNLNHDAMYWYRQDPGQGLRLIYYSQIVNDFQKGDIAEGYSVSREKKESFPLTVTSAQKNPTAFYLCASSRTGIEQYFGPGTRLTVT.

The V gene is TRBV7-2, the J gene TRBJ1-3; D might be TRBD1 (6 bases). The CDR3 length is 13 residues. Germline values: CDR1 SGHTA, CDR2 FQGNSA. With 6 bases removed from V and 3 bases from J, the gap between germline ends came to 9 bases. The CDR3 here is CASRDSLGNTIYF. CDR3 nucleotide sequence: TGTGCCAGCAGGGACAGCCTTGGAAACACCATATATTTT.

The gene calls are TRBV10-3 and TRBJ2-6, with D possibly being TRBD1 (6 bases). V was trimmed by 2 bases and J by 2 bases, leaving 16 bases between them. The length of the CDR3 is 18 residues. The germline CDR1 and CDR2 sequences are ENHRY and SYGVKD. The CDR3 region is CAISETILGGTGANVLTF. CDR3 nucleotides: TGTGCCATCAGTGAGACCATTTTAGGGGGAACTGGGGCCAACGTCCTGACTTTC.

V and J are TRBV7-8 and TRBJ2-7; 9 positions match TRBD2. V was pared by 5 bases and J by 3 bases, with 8 bases of the junction left unmatched. The CDR3 is made up of 15 amino acids. Germline V gene data show CDR1 as SGHVS and CDR2 as FQNEAQ. CDR3 loop: CASSPRTSASYEQYF. CDR3 bases: TGTGCCAGCAGCCCCCGGACTAGCGCGAGCTACGAGCAGTACTTC. The whole variable domain, filled in from reference TRBV7-8 and TRBJ2-7, reads GAGVSQSPRYKVAKRGQDVALRCDPISGHVSLFWYQQALGQGPEFLTYFQNEAQLDKSGLPSDRFFAERPEGSVSTLKIQRTQQEDSAVYLCASSPRTSASYEQYFGPGTRLTVT.

The rearrangement links TRBV11-2 to TRBJ2-3; D remains unclear. The CDR3 spans 14 residues. The V and J ends lost 3 bases and 1 base respectively, with 8 bases between them. In germline, CDR1 is SGHAT, CDR2 FQNNGV. The CDR3 here is CASSFGSGTDTQYF. In DNA, the CDR3 is TGTGCCAGCAGCTTTGGCAGTGGCACAGATACGCAGTATTTT.

V usage is TRBV9 and J usage is TRBJ2-3, with 13 nucleotides matching TRBD2. The CDR3 is 16 amino acids. Germline trimming cut 3 bases from V and 3 bases from J; bases unmatched to any gene: 4. The V gene's germline CDR1 is SGDLS and CDR2 YYNGEE. The DNA of the CDR3 is TGTGCCAGCAGCGCTGGGACTAGCGGGACAACAGATACGCAGTATTTT. Translated, it gives CASSAGTSGTTDTQYF.

The gene calls are TRBV15 and TRBJ1-5; D gene uncertain. The V end lost 1 base, the J end lost 4 bases, and 14 bases lay between the germline ends. The CDR3 contains 16 residues. Germline loops: CDR1 LNHNV, CDR2 YYDKDF (reference sequence). Here the CDR3 DNA reads TGTGCCACCAGCAGAGGGTCCGGGGAACCGAATCAGCCCCAGCATTTT. Amino acid sequence: CATSRGSGEPNQPQHF.

The V gene is TRBV28, the J gene TRBJ2-3; TRBD2 is a possible D gene (6 bases). Per the germline V gene, CDR1 is MDHEN and CDR2 is SYDVKM. Between the trimmed V and J ends, which lost 5 bases and 4 bases, there was a span of 19 bases. The CDR3 extends over 16 amino acids. Written as DNA, the CDR3 is TGTGCCAGCAGTGCGTTTAGCGGAGGTGTGGCAGATACGCAGTATTTT. Translating gives CASSAFSGGVADTQYF.

The V and J genes are TRBV9 and TRBJ1-2; possibly TRBD1 for D (5 bases). Trimming pared 0 bases from V and 4 bases from J, leaving 13 bases between. Looked up from germline, CDR1 is SGDLS and CDR2 is YYNGEE. The CDR3 is 15 residues long. The CDR3 DNA reads as TGTGCCAGCAGCGTAGCGGTGGGGCCCATCTATGGCTACACCTTC. Translation: CASSVAVGPIYGYTF.

The genes are TRBV4-2 and TRBJ2-3; the match to TRBD2 covers 8 bases. V shed 4 bases, J shed 0 bases, and the junction held 9 bases outside the gene matches. CDR1 LGHNA and CDR2 YNFKEQ come from the germline V gene. The CDR3 loop spans 17 amino acids. CDR3 bases: TGTGCCAGCAGCCCTTTTGTGAGCGGGGGAAGCACAGATACGCAGTATTTT. Amino acids: CASSPFVSGGSTDTQYF.

The chain combines TRBV19 with TRBJ1-2; possible D gene TRBD1, 5 bases. The ends were cut back, 4 bases at V and 4 bases at J, with 10 bases in the middle. There are 13 residues in the CDR3. The germline gives CDR1 LNHDA, CDR2 SQIVND (reference sequence). The CDR3 DNA reads as TGTGCCAGTAGTAGCAGGGCGTTCTATGGCTACACCTTC. It yields the protein CASSSRAFYGYTF. Full variable domain (missing parts from reference TRBV19 and TRBJ1-2): DGGITQSPKYLFRKEGQNVTLSCEQNLNHDAMYWYRQDPGQGLRLIYYSQIVNDFQKGDIAEGYSVSREKKESFPLTVTSAQKNPTAFYLCASSSRAFYGYTFGSGTRLTVV.

The chain is built from TRBV6-1 and TRBJ2-5; 7 nucleotides align to TRBD1. The DNA end is a closer match to TRBJ2-7, so the J assignment may be wrong. The germline V gene has CDR1 MNHNS and CDR2 SASEGT. The CDR3 runs 11 residues. Written as DNA, the CDR3 is TGTGCCAGTCACAGGGGTTACGAGCAGTACTTC. Protein: CASHRGYEQYF.

As DNA, the CDR3 is TGTGCCAGCAGCCATCAAACTTTAACAGGGGGCAATGGCTACACCTTC. Translating it yields CASSHQTLTGGNGYTF. This chain uses TRBV9 with TRBJ1-2; 9 nucleotides align to TRBD1. Looked up from germline, CDR1 is SGDLS and CDR2 is YYNGEE. The trim removed 4 bases at V and 6 bases at J, leaving 13 bases unmatched. This CDR3 is 16 amino acids long.

This chain uses TRBV5-1 with TRBJ1-4; 9 positions match TRBD1. The CDR3 totals 19 residues. Germline CDR1 reads SGHRS; CDR2 reads YFSETQ. With V trimmed by 4 bases and J by 0 bases, 13 bases remained unmatched. CDR3 region: CASSPGTGNHLATNEKLFF. The DNA of the CDR3 is TGCGCCAGCAGCCCTGGGACAGGGAATCATTTAGCAACTAATGAAAAACTGTTTTTT.

This rearrangement joins TRBV11-2 to TRBJ1-1, with a weak D call TRBD1 (5 bases). The CDR3 runs 16 residues. V gave up 0 bases and J gave up 8 bases, with 19 bases separating them. In germline, CDR1 is SGHAT, CDR2 FQNNGV. In nucleotides, the CDR3 is TGTGCCAGCAGCTTAGATTATGAGGCAGCCAGGGCGGAAGCTTTCTTT. Its protein product is CASSLDYEAARAEAFF.

V is TRBV28 and J is TRBJ2-1, with TRBD2 as a possible D gene (6 bases). Germline V gives CDR1 MDHEN, CDR2 SYDVKM. There are 13 residues in the CDR3. V gave up 10 bases and J gave up 2 bases, with 12 bases separating them. The CDR3 DNA reads as TGTGCCACCACCGGGAGCACCTACAATGAGCAGTTCTTC. Its translation: CATTGSTYNEQFF.

The rearrangement links TRBV15 to TRBJ2-7, with 11 bases aligning to TRBD2. The CDR3 spans 17 residues. J gave up 2 bases and V 0 bases, and 6 bases lay outside the gene matches. CDR1 is LNHNV, CDR2 YYDKDF, per germline (reference sequence). CDR3 residues: CATSRDRALAGAYEQYF. Here the CDR3 DNA reads TGTGCCACCAGCAGAGATCGAGCACTAGCGGGAGCCTACGAGCAGTACTTC.

This chain joins TRBV5-1 and TRBJ2-5; 7 positions match TRBD1. The DNA end is a closer match to TRBJ2-7, so the J assignment may be wrong. Per germline, CDR1 SGHRS and CDR2 YFSETQ. The CDR3 consists of 14 residues. The CDR3 here is CASSYKGALYEQYF. The CDR3 nucleotides read TGCGCCAGCAGTTATAAGGGGGCTCTCTACGAGCAGTACTTC.

CDR3 DNA sequence: TGCGCCAGCAGCCCAGGACTAGCCTCAGATACGCAGTATTTT. Translation: CASSPGLASDTQYF. The genes are TRBV5-1 and TRBJ2-3; TRBD2 aligns across 8 bases. Trimming cost V 4 bases and J 4 bases; bases outside gene matches: 5. The germline gives CDR1 SGHRS, CDR2 YFSETQ. The CDR3 sequence is 14 residues long.

The CDR3 sequence: CASSPTPGETQYF. CDR3 sequence (DNA): TGTGCCAGCAGCCCCACACCCGGGGAGACCCAGTACTTC. The J gene is TRBJ2-5, the V gene TRBV5-5; D remains ambiguous. V lost 4 bases to trimming and J lost 5 bases, with 12 bases between them. CDR1 and CDR2 (germline): SGHKS, YYEKEE (reference sequence). The CDR3 consists of 13 residues.

The chain couples TRBV7-2 to TRBJ1-3; TRBD1 is a possible D gene (6 bases). The CDR3 contains 15 residues. Germline CDR1 reads SGHTA; CDR2 reads FQGNSA. The V gene lost 2 bases and the J gene lost 0 bases, with 8 bases spanning the gap. For the CDR3, the DNA is TGTGCCAGCAGCTTAACAGGGACCTCTGGAAACACCATATATTTT. This codes for CASSLTGTSGNTIYF.

The chain couples TRBV7-9 to TRBJ2-2; D is possibly TRBD2 (6 bases). The germline V and J ends were trimmed by 3 bases and 2 bases, with 10 bases remaining between them. CDR3 length equals 15 residues. From germline, CDR1 is SEHNR and CDR2 FQNEAQ (reference sequence). The chain's CDR3 is CASSLGGRNTGELFF. The DNA of the CDR3 is TGTGCCAGCAGCTTGGGGGGTCGTAACACCGGGGAGCTGTTTTTT.

The CDR3 DNA reads TGTGCCAGCAGCCTACCATACGGAGACGAGCAGTACTTC. Its translation: CASSLPYGDEQYF. V gene TRBV11-2 combines with J gene TRBJ2-7; D remains ambiguous. Trimming shortened V by 5 bases and J by 5 bases, and 13 bases separated the two germline ends. The CDR3 has 13 amino acids. Germline CDR1 reads SGHAT; CDR2 reads FQNNGV.

The V gene is TRBV5-1, the J gene TRBJ2-3, with D perhaps matching TRBD1 (7 bases). The CDR3 is made up of 16 amino acids. The ends were cut back, 3 bases at V and 5 bases at J, with 19 bases in the middle. Germline values: CDR1 SGHRS, CDR2 YFSETQ. The CDR3 is CASSSLGQAGRDTQYF. DNA of the CDR3: TGCGCCAGCAGCTCGCTCGGACAGGCCGGGAGAGATACGCAGTATTTT.

The chain uses TRBV7-2 and TRBJ1-5; 8 nucleotides align to TRBD1. This CDR3 has 15 residues. Germline-derived CDR1 and CDR2 are SGHTA and FQGNSA. J gave up 7 bases and V 1 base, and 6 bases lay outside the gene matches. Written as DNA, the CDR3 is TGTGCCAGCAGCTTAGTGGCAGGGGGCTTACAGCCCCAGCATTTT. This encodes CASSLVAGGLQPQHF.

V gene TRBV6-4 combines with J gene TRBJ1-5; D unresolved. This CDR3 has 13 residues. Trimming took off 3 bases at V and 11 bases at J, with 14 bases between the two ends. Germline values: CDR1 MRHNA, CDR2 SNTAGT. DNA of the CDR3: TGTGCCAGCAGTGAAGAAGGGTGGGGAGCCCAGCATTTT. Encoded protein: CASSEEGWGAQHF.

This sequence joins TRBV19 and TRBJ2-7; TRBD1 is a possible D gene (5 bases). The germline V gene has CDR1 LNHDA and CDR2 SQIVND (reference sequence). Deletions cut 6 bases from V and 0 bases from J, with 18 bases between. This CDR3 has 16 amino acids. The CDR3 reads CASSKVRVSASYEQYF. Here the CDR3 DNA reads TGTGCCAGTAGCAAGGTCAGGGTATCGGCCTCCTACGAGCAGTACTTC.